This entry describes one TCR beta chain. Its specificity is unknown. Cryopreserved PBMCs supplied 2 to 2.5 micrograms of genomic DNA for TCR beta libraries. Libraries were prepared by immunoSEQ multiplex PCR; TCRdb keeps only in-frame clonotypes and omits some of them. The sample carries some 80,000 clones, around 75% recorded once. Per germline, CDR1 MDHEN and CDR2 SYDVKM. The CDR3 contains 14 residues. Trimming took 2 bases from V and 3 from J, leaving 7 bases between them. This entry is derived from a study of cytotoxic CD8 clonotypes in ibrutinib-treated CLL. Overall study findings and caveats: Whereas clonality rose at ibrutinib response, it declined toward baseline at progression. Baseline clonality was higher than in age-matched healthy donors and moved in step with circulating CD8+ T-cell counts.

Sequenced here: PBMCs, sampled after 12 months of ibrutinib treatment. The gene calls are TRBV28 and TRBJ2-2; tentatively, D is TRBD1 (6 bases). This receptor was taken from a human donor with chronic lymphocytic leukemia. The CDR3 DNA reads TGTGCCAGCAGTTTAACAGGGTACACCGGGGAGCTGTTTTTT. It specifies CASSLTGYTGELFF.